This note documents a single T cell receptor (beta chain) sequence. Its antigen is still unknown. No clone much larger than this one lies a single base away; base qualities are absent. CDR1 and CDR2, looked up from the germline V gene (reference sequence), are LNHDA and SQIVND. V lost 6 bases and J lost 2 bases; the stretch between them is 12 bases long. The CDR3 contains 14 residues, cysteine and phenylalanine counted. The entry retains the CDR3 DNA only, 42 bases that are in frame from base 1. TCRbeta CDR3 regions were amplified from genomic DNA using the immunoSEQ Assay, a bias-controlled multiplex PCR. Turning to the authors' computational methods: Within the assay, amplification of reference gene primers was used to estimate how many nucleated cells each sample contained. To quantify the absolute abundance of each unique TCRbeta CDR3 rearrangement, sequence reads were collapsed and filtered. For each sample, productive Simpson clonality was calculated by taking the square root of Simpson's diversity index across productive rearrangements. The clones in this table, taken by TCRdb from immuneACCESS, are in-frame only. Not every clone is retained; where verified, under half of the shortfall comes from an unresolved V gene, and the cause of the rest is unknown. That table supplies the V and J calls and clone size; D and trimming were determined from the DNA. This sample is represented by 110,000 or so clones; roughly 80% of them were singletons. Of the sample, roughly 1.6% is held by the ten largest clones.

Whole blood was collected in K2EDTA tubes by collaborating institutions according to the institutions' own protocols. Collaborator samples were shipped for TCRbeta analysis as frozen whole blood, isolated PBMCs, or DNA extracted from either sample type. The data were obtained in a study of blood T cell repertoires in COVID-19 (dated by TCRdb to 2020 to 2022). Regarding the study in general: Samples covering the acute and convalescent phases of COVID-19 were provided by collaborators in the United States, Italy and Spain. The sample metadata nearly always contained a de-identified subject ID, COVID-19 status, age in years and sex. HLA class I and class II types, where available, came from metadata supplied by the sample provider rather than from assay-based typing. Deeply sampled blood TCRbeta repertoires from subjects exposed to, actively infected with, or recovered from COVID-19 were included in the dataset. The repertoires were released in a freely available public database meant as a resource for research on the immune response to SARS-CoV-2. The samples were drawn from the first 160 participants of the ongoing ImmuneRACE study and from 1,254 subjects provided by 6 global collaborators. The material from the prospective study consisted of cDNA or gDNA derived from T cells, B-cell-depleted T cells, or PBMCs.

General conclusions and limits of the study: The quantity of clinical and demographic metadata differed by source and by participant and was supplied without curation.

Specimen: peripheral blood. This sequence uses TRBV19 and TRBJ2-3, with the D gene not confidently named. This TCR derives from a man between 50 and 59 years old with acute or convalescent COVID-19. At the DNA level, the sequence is TGTGCCAGTAGGGAAGATCAGGCCACAGATACGCAGTATTTT. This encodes CASREDQATDTQYF.